A selection of T cell receptor beta chains follows, all from one sample in a study of graft-versus-host responses after intestinal transplantation. Sequencing used immunoSEQ multiplex PCR; TCRdb keeps in-frame clones, though not all of them. Among 77,000 or so clones listed, around 92% were seen once. The sequencing used PBMCs, collected 98 days after intestinal transplantation. The receptor source for this set is a human patient who received an intestinal transplant, so some T cells may come from the graft donor. Both conserved end residues are part of each CDR3. The D gene is left open where the match is weak. Clone size is stated in some rows and not others, as once, few, many or a class when expanded.

clone size: NA
D gene: NA
V gene: TRBV5-1
J gene: TRBJ2-7
CDR3 protein: CASSLGTDNYEQYF
CDR3 DNA: TGCGCCAGCAGCTTGGGTACAGATAACTACGAGCAGTACTTC

clone size: NA
D gene: TRBD2
V gene: TRBV7-3
J gene: TRBJ2-2
CDR3 protein: CASSLRGLAGVSDTGELFF
CDR3 DNA: TGTGCCAGCAGCTTACGCGGACTAGCGGGAGTTTCGGACACCGGGGAGCTGTTTTTT

clone size: NA
D gene: NA
V gene: TRBV19
J gene: TRBJ2-1
CDR3 protein: CASSRTPAHLHALLPYNEQFF
CDR3 DNA: TGTGCCAGTTCCCGGACTCCAGCCCATCTTCACGCCCTACTTCCCTACAATGAGCAGTTCTTC

clone size: NA
D gene: NA
V gene: TRBV2
J gene: TRBJ1-6
CDR3 protein: CASSVFEESPLHF
CDR3 DNA: TGTGCCAGCAGTGTCTTTGAGGAATCACCCCTCCACTTT

clone size: once
D gene: TRBD1
V gene: TRBV10-2
J gene: TRBJ2-7
CDR3 protein: CASRKGAIGYEQYF
CDR3 DNA: TGCGCCAGCAGGAAGGGGGCCATTGGCTACGAGCAGTACTTC

clone size: once
D gene: TRBD1
V gene: TRBV5-1
J gene: TRBJ2-2
CDR3 protein: CASSFQGANTGELFF
CDR3 DNA: TGCGCCAGCAGCTTTCAGGGGGCTAACACCGGGGAGCTGTTTTTT

clone size: NA
D gene: TRBD2
V gene: TRBV27
J gene: TRBJ2-7
CDR3 protein: CASSLAGAPLYEQYF
CDR3 DNA: TGTGCCAGCAGTCTAGCGGGAGCACCCCTGTACGAGCAGTACTTC

clone size: NA
D gene: NA
V gene: TRBV7-9
J gene: TRBJ2-1
CDR3 protein: CASSLWVEPEQFF
CDR3 DNA: TGTGCCAGCAGCTTGTGGGTTGAACCTGAGCAGTTCTTC

clone size: NA
D gene: NA
V gene: TRBV10-1
J gene: TRBJ1-5
CDR3 protein: CASSEMTGYSNQPQHF
CDR3 DNA: TGCGCCAGCAGTGAGATGACAGGATATAGCAATCAGCCCCAGCATTTT

clone size: NA
D gene: NA
V gene: TRBV20-1
J gene: TRBJ2-7
CDR3 protein: CSQGGYYEQYF
CDR3 DNA: TGCAGTCAGGGGGGGTACTACGAGCAGTACTTC

clone size: NA
D gene: TRBD1
V gene: TRBV18
J gene: TRBJ2-7
CDR3 protein: CASSPTGQTYEQYF
CDR3 DNA: TGTGCCAGCTCACCGACAGGGCAAACCTACGAGCAGTACTTC

clone size: once
D gene: TRBD2
V gene: TRBV15
J gene: TRBJ2-2
CDR3 protein: CATSRDYGGTNTGELFF
CDR3 DNA: TGTGCCACCAGCAGAGATTACGGGGGGACTAACACCGGGGAGCTGTTTTTT

clone size: NA
D gene: TRBD1
V gene: TRBV19
J gene: TRBJ1-2
CDR3 protein: CASSTRQGSNYGYTF
CDR3 DNA: TGTGCCAGTAGTACCCGACAGGGGTCTAACTATGGCTACACCTTC

clone size: NA
D gene: TRBD1
V gene: TRBV14
J gene: TRBJ2-4
CDR3 protein: CASSQGTGLAKNIQYF
CDR3 DNA: TGTGCCAGCAGCCAAGGGACAGGGCTAGCCAAAAACATTCAGTACTTC

clone size: NA
D gene: NA
V gene: TRBV5-1
J gene: TRBJ1-2
CDR3 protein: CASSPKTGIGYTF
CDR3 DNA: TGCGCCAGCAGCCCCAAAACAGGGATTGGCTACACCTTC

clone size: NA
D gene: NA
V gene: TRBV28
J gene: TRBJ1-4
CDR3 protein: CASSLFQAGEKLFF
CDR3 DNA: TGTGCCAGCAGTTTGTTTCAGGCTGGGGAAAAACTGTTTTTT

clone size: NA
D gene: TRBD1
V gene: TRBV15
J gene: TRBJ2-7
CDR3 protein: CATSRDDPGQGDEQYF
CDR3 DNA: TGTGCCACCAGCAGAGATGACCCGGGACAGGGAGACGAGCAGTACTTC

clone size: NA
D gene: TRBD2
V gene: TRBV9
J gene: TRBJ2-3
CDR3 protein: CASSVGLAGDTQYF
CDR3 DNA: TGTGCCAGCAGCGTAGGGCTAGCGGGGGATACGCAGTATTTT

clone size: NA
D gene: NA
V gene: TRBV28
J gene: TRBJ1-5
CDR3 protein: CASSDVGTEHRWPQHF
CDR3 DNA: TGTGCCAGCAGCGACGTTGGGACGGAGCACCGGTGGCCCCAGCATTTT

clone size: NA
D gene: NA
V gene: TRBV20-1
J gene: TRBJ2-2
CDR3 protein: CSAKAPGELFF
CDR3 DNA: TGCAGTGCTAAAGCCCCCGGGGAGCTGTTTTTT

clone size: NA
D gene: NA
V gene: TRBV6-6
J gene: TRBJ1-1
CDR3 protein: CASSYAGENTEAFF
CDR3 DNA: TGTGCCAGCAGTTACGCAGGGGAAAACACTGAAGCTTTCTTT

clone size: NA
D gene: NA
V gene: TRBV19
J gene: TRBJ1-1
CDR3 protein: CASSIPRGVTEAFF
CDR3 DNA: TGTGCCAGTAGCATCCCGAGGGGGGTCACTGAAGCTTTCTTT

clone size: NA
D gene: NA
V gene: TRBV30
J gene: TRBJ2-5
CDR3 protein: CAWSISRQETQYF
CDR3 DNA: TGTGCCTGGAGTATTTCGCGACAAGAGACCCAGTACTTC

clone size: once
D gene: TRBD1
V gene: TRBV6-5
J gene: TRBJ1-1
CDR3 protein: CASSRKTGPDTEAFF
CDR3 DNA: TGTGCCAGCAGCCGAAAGACAGGGCCTGACACTGAAGCTTTCTTT

clone size: NA
D gene: TRBD1
V gene: TRBV5-8
J gene: TRBJ1-2
CDR3 protein: CASSLRTGLEVGYGYTF
CDR3 DNA: TGTGCCAGCAGCTTGAGGACAGGGTTGGAAGTGGGCTATGGCTACACCTTC

clone size: NA
D gene: NA
V gene: TRBV9
J gene: TRBJ2-1
CDR3 protein: CASSSPMEGAYNEQFF
CDR3 DNA: TGTGCCAGCAGCTCTCCTATGGAGGGGGCCTACAATGAGCAGTTCTTC

clone size: NA
D gene: NA
V gene: TRBV15
J gene: TRBJ2-7
CDR3 protein: CATSRDLYEQYF
CDR3 DNA: TGTGCCACCAGCAGAGATCTCTACGAGCAGTACTTC

clone size: NA
D gene: NA
V gene: TRBV21-1
J gene: TRBJ2-2
CDR3 protein: CASRDGNTGELFF
CDR3 DNA: TGTGCCAGCAGAGATGGGAACACCGGGGAGCTGTTTTTT

clone size: NA
D gene: NA
V gene: TRBV19
J gene: TRBJ1-5
CDR3 protein: CASSPGTLSNQPQHF
CDR3 DNA: TGTGCCAGTAGTCCCGGGACACTTAGCAATCAGCCCCAGCATTTT

clone size: NA
D gene: NA
V gene: TRBV7-2
J gene: TRBJ1-5
CDR3 protein: CASSLVGGRNNQPQHF
CDR3 DNA: TGTGCCAGCAGCTTAGTGGGGGGCAGGAACAATCAGCCCCAGCATTTT